This TCR beta chain was sequenced during a study of shared clonotypes between healthy human individuals. At the level of the study: Aged between 18 and 49, the donors were a couple of women and three men.

The donor population consisted of healthy HIV-negative adults with no recent acute infections or vaccinations. Each donor was a Caucasian adult residing in Nashville, Tennessee. Per the germline V gene, CDR1 is MNHEY and CDR2 is SMNVEV (reference sequence). This CDR3 region has 15 residues. With 5 bases removed from V and 1 base from J, the gap between germline ends came to 13 bases. It was at deep level that the assay was run. Produced via immunoSEQ multiplex PCR; TCRdb's table is partial and in-frame only. This sample has 400,000 to 600,000 clones, with roughly 80% found just once. This clone was found once.

The chain links TRBV27 to TRBJ2-3; D gene ambiguous. The receptor comes from a woman aged 40 to 50 in good health. Some clones in this sample may be carry-over from other donors' samples. Input material: PBMCs. The CDR3 nucleotides are TGTGCCAGCAGTCCCATAGGTAGGGGCACAGATACGCAGTATTTT. It yields the protein CASSPIGRGTDTQYF.